The present entry profiles one TCR beta chain with its context. This record belongs to a study of blood T cell repertoires in COVID-19. Overall study context: Donors in the United States, Italy and Spain gave samples during acute or convalescent COVID-19. T cells, B-cell-depleted T cells, or PBMCs provided the cDNA or gDNA that served as material.

How the authors handled the data: Nucleated cell number was recorded as an estimate derived from reference gene primer amplification. Assay used: immunoSEQ multiplex PCR; TCRdb lists only in-frame clones, some missing. The D gene and trimming were derived from the DNA, and the V and J assignments and clone size from that table. The sample records approximately 280,000 clones, roughly 90% being singletons. The TCR originated in a man in his late teens or twenties with active or convalescent COVID-19. Source material: peripheral blood.

This CDR3 is CASSFRRDEQFF. The CDR3 DNA reads as TGTGCCAGCAGCTTTAGGAGGGATGAGCAGTTCTTC. V and J are TRBV2 and TRBJ2-1; D might be TRBD2 (6 bases). Germline V CDR1 and CDR2: SNHLY, FYNNEI. This CDR3 spans 12 amino acids. V was shortened by 6 bases and J by 8 bases, with 11 bases between the two germline ends.